These T cell receptor beta chains were read from a single sample in a study of Ad26.COV2.S vaccination and SARS-CoV-2 variants. Sequencing was performed with immunoSEQ multiplex PCR; in TCRdb, only in-frame clones are kept and a portion is missing. The repertoire consists of about 350,000 clones, with less than 90% occurring once and the leading ten covering about 11%. Specimen: peripheral blood, collected in a trial of Ad26.COV2.S vaccine versus placebo. The receptor source for this set is a person aged 18-65 years who received the Ad26.COV2.S COVID-19 vaccine or a placebo. The CDR3 runs from the conserved cysteine through the conserved F or W. D genes are given only for firm matches. Only part of the rows carry a size: once, few, many, or a class if the clone is expanded.

. | . | 18 | TRBV4-3 | CASSQDSQFYSGANVLTF
once | TRBD2 | 14 | TRBV9 | CASSVGSGRGEQYF
. | . | 15 | TRBV6-5 | CASRRTASSGNTIYF
. | . | 14 | TRBV7-2 | CASSIDTSSYEQYF
. | TRBD2 | 16 | TRBV19 | CASSAVPGLGAGELFF
. | . | 16 | TRBV6-2/TRBV6-3 | CASSYASAKDSNGYTF
few | TRBD2 | 16 | TRBV4-3 | CASSQDGLAGSYEQYF
. | TRBD2 | 19 | TRBV19 | CASQSGTGLAGGSYNEQFF
. | TRBD1 | 15 | TRBV28 | CASSLRGRPYGTLHF
. | . | 15 | TRBV27 | CASTSGAGGIREQFF
few | . | 13 | TRBV28 | CASSFGSTDTQYF
once | . | 15 | TRBV24-1 | CATSARETGTTEAFF
. | . | 14 | TRBV4-1 | CASSQAGHQDTQYF
. | TRBD1 | 15 | TRBV27 | CASSFDRAANEKLFF
. | TRBD1 | 14 | TRBV29-1 | CSVRQGATYNEQFF
once | . | 13 | TRBV9 | CASSVEEVSTIYF
once | . | 14 | TRBV27 | CASSWGSNNSPLHF
. | . | 18 | TRBV28 | CASSLPMGLWLTYNEQFF
. | . | 17 | TRBV4-3 | CASSEQGIGPGANVLTF
. | . | 15 | TRBV5-1 | CASSLVVREAGGYTF
few | . | 15 | TRBV28 | CASSFTAGSLYGYTF
few | TRBD2 | 16 | TRBV6-2/TRBV6-3 | CASSTTGTSGYNEQFF
once | . | 13 | TRBV4-1 | CASSLQVVTEAFF
. | . | 13 | TRBV2 | CASSDEDNTEAFF
once | . | 12 | TRBV3-1/TRBV3-2 | CASSLLYNEQFF
few | . | 14 | TRBV27 | CASSLYPGNYEQYF
. | . | 12 | TRBV2 | CASRLGAETQYF
. | . | 12 | TRBV7-9 | CASSLDDNGYTF
. | . | 15 | TRBV19 | CASSWRINTYDTQYF
. | TRBD1 | 15 | TRBV28 | CASGYRGLMDDGYTF
. | TRBD1 | 13 | TRBV11-3 | CASSSGRGREQYF
. | TRBD2 | 15 | TRBV7-2 | CASSFNRDYYNEQFF
. | TRBD1 | 14 | TRBV5-4 | CASSPGQGGYGYTF
. | . | 15 | TRBV28 | CASSLGDARNNEQFF
few | . | 13 | TRBV9 | CASSPGGFDPQYF
. | . | 15 | TRBV6-1 | CASRPGNRANQPQHF
. | . | 13 | TRBV3-1/TRBV3-2 | CASSQGAETEAFF
few | . | 12 | TRBV19 | CASSTRGNEQFF
. | . | 13 | TRBV5-1 | CASSNPWTGELFF
. | . | 17 | TRBV4-1 | CASSQDIVSGAVNEQFF
. | TRBD1 | 15 | TRBV9 | CASSVEGDSQYGYTF